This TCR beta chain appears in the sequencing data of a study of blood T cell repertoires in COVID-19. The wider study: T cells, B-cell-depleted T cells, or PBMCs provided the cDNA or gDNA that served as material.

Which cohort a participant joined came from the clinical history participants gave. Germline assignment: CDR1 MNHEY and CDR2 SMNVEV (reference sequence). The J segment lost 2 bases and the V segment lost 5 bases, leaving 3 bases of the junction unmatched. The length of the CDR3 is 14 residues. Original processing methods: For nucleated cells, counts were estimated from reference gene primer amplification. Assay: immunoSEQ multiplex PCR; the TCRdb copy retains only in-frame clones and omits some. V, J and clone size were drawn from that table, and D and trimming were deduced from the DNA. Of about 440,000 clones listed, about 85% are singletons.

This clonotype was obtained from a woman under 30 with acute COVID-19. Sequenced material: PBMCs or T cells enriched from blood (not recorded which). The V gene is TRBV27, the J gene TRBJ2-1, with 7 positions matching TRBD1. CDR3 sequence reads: CASSKDRAYNEQFF. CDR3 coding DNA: TGTGCCAGCAGTAAAGACAGGGCCTACAATGAGCAGTTCTTC.